This is a list of T cell receptor beta chains from one sample in a study of technical replicates of blood from a handful of donors. The table came from immunoSEQ multiplex PCR; TCRdb's copy has only in-frame clones and leaves some out. This table holds approximately 64,000 clones, roughly 86% found once. The sample comprised PBMCs. The receptor source for this set is a human donor in good health. Some clones in this sample may be carry-over from other donors' samples. Each CDR3 is given with its conserved first and last residue. D genes are given only for firm matches. Only part of the rows carry a size: once, few, many, or a class if the clone is expanded.

d_gene | j_gene | abundance | v_gene | CDR3aa | CDR3nt
TRBD2 | TRBJ2-5 | once | TRBV11-2 | CASRPTSGSGETQYF | TGTGCCAGCAGACCGACTAGCGGGAGTGGGGAGACCCAGTACTTC
TRBD2 | TRBJ2-1 | - | TRBV19 | CASSLAGGPLNEQFF | TGTGCCAGTAGCCTAGCGGGAGGGCCCTTAAATGAGCAGTTCTTC
- | TRBJ1-1 | - | TRBV7-9 | CASSLLEMNTEAFF | TGTGCCAGCAGCTTACTGGAGATGAACACTGAAGCTTTCTTT
TRBD2 | TRBJ2-1 | - | TRBV7-3 | CASSLGSGLNNEQFF | TGTGCCAGCAGCTTAGGTAGCGGGCTTAACAATGAGCAGTTCTTC
- | TRBJ1-1 | once | TRBV5-1 | CASSLGQQEAFF | TGCGCCAGCAGCTTGGGACAGCAAGAAGCTTTCTTT
TRBD1 | TRBJ1-4 | - | TRBV5-4 | CASSRYEPGQGHEKLFF | TGTGCCAGCAGCCGTTACGAGCCAGGACAGGGCCATGAAAAACTGTTTTTT
TRBD1 | TRBJ2-2 | - | TRBV18 | CASSPGQEVSGELFF | TGTGCCAGCTCACCGGGACAGGAGGTTTCGGGGGAGCTGTTTTTT
- | TRBJ1-1 | - | TRBV6-5 | CASSAGTHFTEAFF | TGTGCCAGCAGCGCCGGGACACATTTCACTGAAGCTTTCTTT
TRBD1 | TRBJ2-2 | - | TRBV15 | CATSRQGAINQELFF | TGTGCCACCAGTAGACAGGGGGCGATCAATCAGGAGCTGTTTTTT
- | TRBJ1-2 | - | TRBV5-6 | CASGPGTTAYGYTF | TGTGCCAGTGGACCCGGGACAACCGCTTATGGCTACACCTTC
- | TRBJ2-7 | once | TRBV19 | CASSNSARDNSYEQYF | TGTGCCAGTAGTAATTCGGCCCGGGACAACTCCTACGAGCAGTACTTC
- | TRBJ2-3 | - | TRBV7-2 | CASSPWTAADTQYF | TGTGCCAGCAGCCCCTGGACAGCCGCGGATACGCAGTATTTT
- | TRBJ1-3 | - | TRBV7-8 | CASSLGGFGGNTIYF | TGTGCCAGCAGCTTAGGAGGATTTGGAGGAAACACCATATATTTT
- | TRBJ2-7 | - | TRBV9 | CASMRSYEQYF | TGTGCCAGCATGCGTAGCTACGAGCAGTACTTC
TRBD1 | TRBJ2-1 | - | TRBV7-2 | CASSAGQVNNEQFF | TGTGCCAGCAGCGCAGGACAGGTAAATAATGAGCAGTTCTTC
- | TRBJ2-1 | - | TRBV7-6 | CASSLEGGGYNEQFF | TGTGCCAGCAGCTTAGAAGGGGGTGGGTACAATGAGCAGTTCTTC
TRBD2 | TRBJ2-7 | few | TRBV5-4 | CASRSAVGGSGEQYF | TGTGCCAGCAGATCGGCGGTGGGAGGGTCGGGGGAGCAGTACTTC
TRBD1 | TRBJ1-1 | - | TRBV2 | CASSGTGIVTEAFF | TGTGCCAGCAGTGGGACAGGGATTGTCACTGAAGCTTTCTTT
- | TRBJ2-7 | - | TRBV19 | CASSAEASASNEQYF | TGTGCCAGTAGTGCGGAAGCTAGCGCCTCCAACGAGCAGTACTTC
- | TRBJ1-1 | - | TRBV5-5 | CASSAPGAAGTEAFF | TGTGCCAGCAGCGCCCCAGGGGCTGCGGGCACTGAAGCTTTCTTT
TRBD1 | TRBJ2-2 | - | TRBV6-4 | CASRSGPDRAGELFF | TGTGCCAGCAGGTCCGGCCCCGACAGGGCCGGGGAGCTGTTTTTT
TRBD2 | TRBJ2-1 | - | TRBV10-3 | CAIRDPGSTSDEQFF | TGTGCCATCAGGGATCCAGGGTCAACTAGCGATGAGCAGTTCTTC
TRBD1 | TRBJ2-5 | - | TRBV5-1 | CASSLVAGGQETQYF | TGCGCCAGCAGCTTGGTGGCAGGGGGACAAGAGACCCAGTACTTC
TRBD2 | TRBJ2-7 | - | TRBV27 | CASSLYWREGRYEQYF | TGTGCCAGCAGTTTATACTGGCGGGAGGGTCGCTACGAGCAGTACTTC
TRBD1 | TRBJ2-7 | - | TRBV5-1 | CASSLDRGTYEQYF | TGCGCCAGCAGCTTGGACAGGGGTACCTACGAGCAGTACTTC
TRBD2 | TRBJ2-3 | - | TRBV6-4 | CASSDSAGATDTQYF | TGTGCCAGCAGTGACTCAGCGGGGGCCACAGATACGCAGTATTTT
TRBD1 | TRBJ2-1 | - | TRBV7-6 | CASSLNRGYEQFF | TGTGCCAGCAGCTTAAACAGGGGCTATGAGCAGTTCTTC
- | TRBJ2-1 | - | TRBV5-1 | CASSPRAVGEQFF | TGCGCCAGCAGCCCGAGGGCAGTCGGTGAGCAGTTCTTC
- | TRBJ1-1 | - | TRBV7-9 | CASSLEGGFGTEAFF | TGTGCCAGCAGCTTAGAAGGAGGGTTTGGCACTGAAGCTTTCTTT
- | TRBJ2-1 | - | TRBV29-1 | CSVVLSGRGRNEQFF | TGCAGCGTTGTTTTATCGGGGCGGGGACGCAATGAGCAGTTCTTC
TRBD1 | TRBJ1-1 | - | TRBV13 | CASSLRGAGTGKNTEAFF | TGTGCCAGCAGTCTTAGAGGGGCCGGGACAGGGAAGAACACTGAAGCTTTCTTT
TRBD1 | TRBJ2-7 | - | TRBV19 | CASKGQSSYEQYF | TGTGCCAGTAAGGGACAGAGCTCCTACGAGCAGTACTTC
TRBD2 | TRBJ2-3 | - | TRBV7-2 | CATGGSRTDTQYF | TGTGCCACCGGGGGGAGCCGCACAGATACGCAGTATTTT
- | TRBJ2-1 | - | TRBV7-3 | CASSLRPSDTYNEQFF | TGTGCCAGCAGCTTAAGGCCTAGCGATACCTACAATGAGCAGTTCTTC
- | TRBJ1-2 | - | TRBV4-1 | CASSQMGAYGYTF | TGCGCCAGCAGCCAAATGGGGGCCTATGGCTACACCTTC
- | TRBJ2-1 | - | TRBV4-1 | CASSQEVAGEQFF | TGCGCCAGCAGCCAAGAGGTGGCGGGGGAGCAGTTCTTC
- | TRBJ1-4 | - | TRBV4-1 | CASSPDRVNEKLFF | TGCGCCAGCAGCCCGGACAGAGTGAATGAAAAACTGTTTTTT
- | TRBJ2-1 | - | TRBV4-2 | CASSQVADYNEQFF | TGTGCCAGCAGCCAGGTAGCGGACTACAATGAGCAGTTCTTC
- | TRBJ1-3 | - | TRBV6-6 | CASTIRGGHSGNTIYF | TGTGCCAGCACCATAAGGGGGGGGCACTCTGGAAACACCATATATTTT
- | TRBJ1-6 | once | TRBV30 | CAWTRSNSPLHF | TGTGCCTGGACGAGGAGTAATTCACCCCTCCACTTT